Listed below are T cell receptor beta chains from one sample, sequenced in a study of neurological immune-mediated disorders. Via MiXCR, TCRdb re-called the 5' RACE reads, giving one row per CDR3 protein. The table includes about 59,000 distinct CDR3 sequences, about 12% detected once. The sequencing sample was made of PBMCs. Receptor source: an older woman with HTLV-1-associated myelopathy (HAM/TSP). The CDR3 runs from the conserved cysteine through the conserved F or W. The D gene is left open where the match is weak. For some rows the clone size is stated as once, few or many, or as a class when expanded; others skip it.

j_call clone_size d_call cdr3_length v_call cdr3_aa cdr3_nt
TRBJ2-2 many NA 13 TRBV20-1 CSATNGGRGELFF TGCAGTGCTACCAACGGAGGACGCGGGGAGCTGTTTTTT
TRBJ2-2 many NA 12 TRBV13 CASSLDSGELFF TGTGCCAGCAGCCTAGACTCCGGGGAGCTGTTTTTT
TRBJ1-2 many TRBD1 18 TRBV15 CATSREYVGDRDPYGYTF TGTGCCACCAGCAGAGAGTACGTAGGGGACAGGGACCCCTATGGCTACACCTTC
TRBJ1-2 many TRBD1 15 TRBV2 CASSAGGGTGDGYTF TGTGCCAGCAGTGCCGGGGGGGGGACAGGGGATGGCTACACCTTC
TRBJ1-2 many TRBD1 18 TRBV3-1 CASSPPLDRGLLGYGYTF TGTGCCAGCAGTCCTCCTTTGGACAGGGGGCTGCTTGGGTATGGCTACACCTTC
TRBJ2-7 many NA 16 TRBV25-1 CASSVDGGKGRNEQYF TGTGCCAGCAGTGTCGACGGAGGGAAGGGAAGGAACGAGCAGTACTTC
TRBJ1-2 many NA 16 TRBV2 CASSERSGERLGGYTF TGTGCCAGCAGTGAAAGATCGGGGGAGCGGCTAGGTGGCTACACCTTC
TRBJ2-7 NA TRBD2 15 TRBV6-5 CASSYSGGSGDRQYF TGTGCCAGCAGTTACTCGGGGGGGTCCGGCGACAGGCAGTACTTC
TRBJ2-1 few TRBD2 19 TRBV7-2 CASSSPGTSGRGAYNEQFF TGTGCCAGCAGCTCGCCCGGGACTAGCGGGAGAGGGGCATACAATGAGCAGTTCTTC
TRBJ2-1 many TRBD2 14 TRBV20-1 CSARMGLAYNEQFF TGCAGTGCTAGAATGGGACTAGCCTACAATGAGCAGTTCTTC
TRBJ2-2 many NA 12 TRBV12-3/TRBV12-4 CASKWGAGELFF TGTGCCAGCAAATGGGGGGCCGGGGAGCTGTTTTTT
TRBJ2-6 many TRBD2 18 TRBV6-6 CASSPTSGRALGANVLTF TGTGCCAGCAGCCCCACTAGCGGGAGGGCCCTTGGGGCCAACGTCCTGACTTTC
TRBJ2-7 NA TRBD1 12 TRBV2 CASSGQGREQYF TGTGCCAGCTCCGGACAGGGAAGGGAGCAGTACTTC
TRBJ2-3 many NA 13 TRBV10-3 CAIAGGPTDTQYF TGTGCCATCGCAGGAGGACCCACAGATACGCAGTATTTT
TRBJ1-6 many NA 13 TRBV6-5 CASRRDYNSPLHF TGTGCCAGCAGGAGAGACTATAATTCACCCCTCCACTTT
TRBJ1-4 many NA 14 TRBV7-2 CASSLGQNNEKLFF TGTGCCAGCAGCTTAGGACAGAACAATGAAAAACTGTTTTTT
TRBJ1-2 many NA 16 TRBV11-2 CASSSGDSSSNYGYTF TGTGCCAGCAGTTCCGGTGACAGCTCTTCTAACTATGGCTACACCTTC
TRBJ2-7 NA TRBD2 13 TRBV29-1 CSALAGETYEQYF TGCAGCGCCCTAGCGGGAGAAACCTACGAGCAGTACTTC
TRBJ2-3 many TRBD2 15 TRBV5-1 CASSLTGLWYDTQYF TGCGCCAGCAGCTTGACGGGACTATGGTACGATACGCAGTATTTT
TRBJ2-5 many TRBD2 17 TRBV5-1 CASSLITSGSRKETQYF TGCGCCAGCAGCTTGATTACTAGCGGGAGCCGTAAAGAGACCCAGTACTTC
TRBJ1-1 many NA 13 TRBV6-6 CASSLTQGTEAFF TGTGCCAGCAGTCTCACCCAGGGAACTGAAGCTTTCTTT
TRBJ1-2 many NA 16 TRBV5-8 CASSRPAGTGNYGYTF TGTGCCAGCAGCCGACCCGCGGGCACTGGAAACTATGGCTACACCTTC
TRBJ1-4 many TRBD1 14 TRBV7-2 CASSVGQANEKLFF TGTGCCAGCAGCGTAGGACAGGCTAATGAAAAACTGTTTTTT
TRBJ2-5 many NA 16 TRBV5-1 CASSSRALRGLETQYF TGCGCCAGCAGCTCGCGGGCCCTTAGGGGGTTGGAGACCCAGTACTTC
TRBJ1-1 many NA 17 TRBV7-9 CASSPIDMGHLNTEAFF TGTGCCAGCAGCCCCATAGATATGGGACACTTGAACACTGAAGCTTTCTTT
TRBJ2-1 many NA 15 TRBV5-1 CASSLDPASYNEQFF TGCGCCAGCAGCTTGGACCCAGCCTCCTACAATGAGCAGTTCTTC
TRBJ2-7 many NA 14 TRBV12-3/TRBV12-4 CASSRQASSYEQYF TGTGCCAGCAGCCGACAAGCGAGCTCCTACGAGCAGTACTTC
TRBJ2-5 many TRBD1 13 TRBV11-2 CASSRDREETQYF TGTGCCAGCAGCCGGGACAGGGAAGAGACCCAGTACTTC
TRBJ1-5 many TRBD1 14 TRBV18 CASSPDRVSQPQHF TGTGCCAGCTCACCGGACAGGGTCAGTCAGCCCCAGCATTTT
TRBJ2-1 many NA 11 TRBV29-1 CSVETSFVQFF TGCAGCGTTGAAACTAGTTTTGTGCAGTTCTTC
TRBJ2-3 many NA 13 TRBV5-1 CASSLKPIDTQYF TGCGCCAGCAGCTTGAAGCCGATAGATACGCAGTATTTT